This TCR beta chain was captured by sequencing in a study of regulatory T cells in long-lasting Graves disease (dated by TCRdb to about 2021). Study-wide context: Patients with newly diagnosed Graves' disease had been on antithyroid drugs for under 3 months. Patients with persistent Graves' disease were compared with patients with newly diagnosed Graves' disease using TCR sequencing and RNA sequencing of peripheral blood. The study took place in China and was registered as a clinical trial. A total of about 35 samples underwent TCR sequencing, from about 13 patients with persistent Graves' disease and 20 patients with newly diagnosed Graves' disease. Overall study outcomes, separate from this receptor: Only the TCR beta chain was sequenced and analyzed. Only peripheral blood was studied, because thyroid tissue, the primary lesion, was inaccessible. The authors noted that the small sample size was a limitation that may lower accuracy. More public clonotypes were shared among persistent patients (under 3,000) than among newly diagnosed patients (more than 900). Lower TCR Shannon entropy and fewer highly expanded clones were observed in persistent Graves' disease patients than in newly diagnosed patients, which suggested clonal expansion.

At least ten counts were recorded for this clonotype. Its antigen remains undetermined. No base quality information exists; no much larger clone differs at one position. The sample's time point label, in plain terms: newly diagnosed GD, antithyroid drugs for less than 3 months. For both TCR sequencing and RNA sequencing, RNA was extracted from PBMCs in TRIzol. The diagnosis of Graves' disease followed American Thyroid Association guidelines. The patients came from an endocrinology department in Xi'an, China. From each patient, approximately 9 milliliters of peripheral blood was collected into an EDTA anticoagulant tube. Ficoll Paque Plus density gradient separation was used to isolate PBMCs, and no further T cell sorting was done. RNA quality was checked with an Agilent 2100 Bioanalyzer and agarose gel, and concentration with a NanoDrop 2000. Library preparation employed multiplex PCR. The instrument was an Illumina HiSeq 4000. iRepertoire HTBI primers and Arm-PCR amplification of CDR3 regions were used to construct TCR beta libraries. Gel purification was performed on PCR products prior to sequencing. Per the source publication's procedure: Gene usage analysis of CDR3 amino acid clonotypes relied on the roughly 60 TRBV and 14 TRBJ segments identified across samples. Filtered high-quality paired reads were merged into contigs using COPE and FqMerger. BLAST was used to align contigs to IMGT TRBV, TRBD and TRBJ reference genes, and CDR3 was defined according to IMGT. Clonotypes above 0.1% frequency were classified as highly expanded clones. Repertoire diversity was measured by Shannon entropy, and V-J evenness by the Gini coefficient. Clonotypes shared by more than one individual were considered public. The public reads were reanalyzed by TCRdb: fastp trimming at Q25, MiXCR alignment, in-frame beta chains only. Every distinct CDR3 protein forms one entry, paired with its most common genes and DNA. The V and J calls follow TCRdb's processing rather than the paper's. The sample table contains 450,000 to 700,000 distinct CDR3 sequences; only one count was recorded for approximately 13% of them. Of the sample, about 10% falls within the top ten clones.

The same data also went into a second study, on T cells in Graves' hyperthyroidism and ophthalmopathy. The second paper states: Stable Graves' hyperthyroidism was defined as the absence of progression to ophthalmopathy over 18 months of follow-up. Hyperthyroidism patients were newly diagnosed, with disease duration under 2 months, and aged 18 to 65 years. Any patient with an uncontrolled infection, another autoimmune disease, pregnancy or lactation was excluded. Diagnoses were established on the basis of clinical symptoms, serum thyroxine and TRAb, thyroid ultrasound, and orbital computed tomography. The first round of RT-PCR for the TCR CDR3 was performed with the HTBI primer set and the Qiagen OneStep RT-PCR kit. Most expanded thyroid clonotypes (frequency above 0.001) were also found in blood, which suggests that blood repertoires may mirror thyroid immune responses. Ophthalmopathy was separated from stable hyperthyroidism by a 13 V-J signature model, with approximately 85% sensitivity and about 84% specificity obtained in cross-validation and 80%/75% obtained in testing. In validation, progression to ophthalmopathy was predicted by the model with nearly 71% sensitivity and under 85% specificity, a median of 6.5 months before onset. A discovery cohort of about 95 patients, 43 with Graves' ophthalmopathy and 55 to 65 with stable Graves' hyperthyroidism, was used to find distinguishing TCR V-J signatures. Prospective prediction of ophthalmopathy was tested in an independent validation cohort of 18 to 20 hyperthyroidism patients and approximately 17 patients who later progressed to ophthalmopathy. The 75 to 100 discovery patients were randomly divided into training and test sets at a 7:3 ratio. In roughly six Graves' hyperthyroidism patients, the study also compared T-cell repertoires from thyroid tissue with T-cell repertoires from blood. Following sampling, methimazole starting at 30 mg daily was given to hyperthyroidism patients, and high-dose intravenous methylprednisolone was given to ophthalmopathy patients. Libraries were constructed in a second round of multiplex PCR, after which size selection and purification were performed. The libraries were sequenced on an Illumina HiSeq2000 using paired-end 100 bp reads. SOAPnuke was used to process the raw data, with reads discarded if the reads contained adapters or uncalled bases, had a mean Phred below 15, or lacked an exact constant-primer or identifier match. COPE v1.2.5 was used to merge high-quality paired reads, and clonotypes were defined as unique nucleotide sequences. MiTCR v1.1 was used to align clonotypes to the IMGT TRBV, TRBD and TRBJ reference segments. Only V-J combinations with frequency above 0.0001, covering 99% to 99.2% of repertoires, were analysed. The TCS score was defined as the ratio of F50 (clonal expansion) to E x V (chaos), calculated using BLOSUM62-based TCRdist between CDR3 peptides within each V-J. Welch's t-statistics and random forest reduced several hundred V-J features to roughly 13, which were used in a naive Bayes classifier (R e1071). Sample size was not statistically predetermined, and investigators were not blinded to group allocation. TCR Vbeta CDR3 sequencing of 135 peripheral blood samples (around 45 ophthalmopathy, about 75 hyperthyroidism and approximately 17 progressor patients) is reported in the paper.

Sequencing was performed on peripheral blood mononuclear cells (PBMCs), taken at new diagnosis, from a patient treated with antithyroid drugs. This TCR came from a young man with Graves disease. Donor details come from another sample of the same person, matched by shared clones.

This receptor carries the CDR3 CSARDPGQGTDTQYF. The nucleotides are TGCAGTGCTAGAGATCCCGGACAGGGGACAGATACGCAGTATTTT. The V and J genes are TRBV20-1 and TRBJ2-3, with TRBD1 matching 9 junction bases. Counted from cysteine to phenylalanine, this CDR3 has 15 amino acids. Only the CDR3 region is kept as DNA, spanning 45 bases read in frame from base 1. From the germline V gene (reference sequence), CDR1 is DFQATT and CDR2 is SNEGSKA. Germline trimming amounts to 0 bases on V and 3 bases on J, with 4 as the count of junction bases outside the gene matches.